This T cell receptor beta chain was sequenced during a study of graft-versus-host responses after intestinal transplantation. Study in general: Each recipient received a multivisceral, liver-intestinal, or isolated intestinal graft. Findings of the study overall: Allograft clonal ratios (graft-versus-host to host-versus-graft) were high in patients who had graft-donor T cell macrochimerism. Peak circulating GvH clone levels tracked with early post-transplant HvG declines. GvH clonotypes were identified within recipient marrow, with a subset emerging first in ileum or blood.

For this clone: Its antigen is as yet unknown.

Assay: immunoSEQ multiplex PCR; the TCRdb copy retains only in-frame clones and omits some. The sample includes over 55,000 clones, about 90% of them seen just once. Germline CDR1 and CDR2: SGHAT and FQNNGV. CDR3 length: 18 residues. V was cut by 1 base and J by 1 base, with 19 bases left in between. This clonotype originated in a human donor who received an intestinal transplant. This chain links TRBV11-2 with TRBJ1-1, with D perhaps TRBD1 (5 bases). This specimen was unstimulated CD8+ T cells sorted from spleen or lymph node cells, taken before intestinal transplant. Here the CDR3 DNA reads TGTGCCAGCAGCTTAGGGCAGGGATTGAGCCCAACGAACACTGAAGCTTTCTTT. Amino acids: CASSLGQGLSPTNTEAFF.